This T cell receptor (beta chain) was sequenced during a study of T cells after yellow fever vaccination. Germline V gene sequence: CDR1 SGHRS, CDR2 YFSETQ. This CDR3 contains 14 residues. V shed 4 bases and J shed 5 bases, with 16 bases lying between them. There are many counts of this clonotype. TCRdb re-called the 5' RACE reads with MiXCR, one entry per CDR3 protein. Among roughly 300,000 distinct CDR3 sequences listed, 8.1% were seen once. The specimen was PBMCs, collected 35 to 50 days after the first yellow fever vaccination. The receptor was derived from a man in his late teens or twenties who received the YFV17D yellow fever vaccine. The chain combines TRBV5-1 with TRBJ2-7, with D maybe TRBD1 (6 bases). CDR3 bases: TGCGCCAGCAGCCGGGATCCAGGGGAAAACGAGCAGTACTTC. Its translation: CASSRDPGENEQYF.